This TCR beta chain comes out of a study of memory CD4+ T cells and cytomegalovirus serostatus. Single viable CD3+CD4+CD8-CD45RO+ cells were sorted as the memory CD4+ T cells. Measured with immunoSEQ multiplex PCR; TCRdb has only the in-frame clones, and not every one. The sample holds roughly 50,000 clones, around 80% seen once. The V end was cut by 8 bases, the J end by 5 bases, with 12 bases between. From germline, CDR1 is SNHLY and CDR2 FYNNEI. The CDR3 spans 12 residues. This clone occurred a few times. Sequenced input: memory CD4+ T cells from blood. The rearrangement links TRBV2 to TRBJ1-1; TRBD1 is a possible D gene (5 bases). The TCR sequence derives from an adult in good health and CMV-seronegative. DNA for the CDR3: TGTGCCAGCGATAGGGGATGGACTGAAGCTTTCTTT. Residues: CASDRGWTEAFF.